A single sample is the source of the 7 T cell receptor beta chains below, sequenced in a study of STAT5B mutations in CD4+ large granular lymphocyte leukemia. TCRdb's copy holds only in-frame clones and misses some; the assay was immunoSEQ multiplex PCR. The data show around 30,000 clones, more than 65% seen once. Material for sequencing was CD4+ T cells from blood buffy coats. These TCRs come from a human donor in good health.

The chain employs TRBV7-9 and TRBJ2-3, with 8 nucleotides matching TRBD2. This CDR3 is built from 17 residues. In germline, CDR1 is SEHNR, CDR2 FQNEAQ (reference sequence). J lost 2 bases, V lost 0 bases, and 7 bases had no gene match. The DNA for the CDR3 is TGTGCCAGCAGCTTAGCCCATACTAGCGGAATCACAGATACGCAGTATTTT. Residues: CASSLAHTSGITDTQYF.

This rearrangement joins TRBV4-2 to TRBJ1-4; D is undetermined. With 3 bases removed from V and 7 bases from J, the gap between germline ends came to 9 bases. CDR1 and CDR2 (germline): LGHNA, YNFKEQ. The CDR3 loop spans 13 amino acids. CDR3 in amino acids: CASSHPKAEKLFF. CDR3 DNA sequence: TGTGCCAGCAGCCACCCCAAGGCTGAAAAACTGTTTTTT.

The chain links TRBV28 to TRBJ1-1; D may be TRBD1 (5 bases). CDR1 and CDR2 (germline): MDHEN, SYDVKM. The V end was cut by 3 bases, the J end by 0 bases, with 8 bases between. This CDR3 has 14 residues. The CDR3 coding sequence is TGTGCCAGCAGTTTGCGACAGCTGAACACTGAAGCTTTCTTT. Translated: CASSLRQLNTEAFF.

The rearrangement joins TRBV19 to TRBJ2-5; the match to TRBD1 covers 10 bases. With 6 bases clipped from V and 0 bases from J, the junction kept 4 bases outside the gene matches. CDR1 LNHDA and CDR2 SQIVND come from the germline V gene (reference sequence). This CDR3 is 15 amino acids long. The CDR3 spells CASSPGQGYQETQYF. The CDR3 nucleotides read TGTGCCAGTAGCCCGGGACAGGGGTACCAAGAGACCCAGTACTTC. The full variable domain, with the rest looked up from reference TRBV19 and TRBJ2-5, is DGGITQSPKYLFRKEGQNVTLSCEQNLNHDAMYWYRQDPGQGLRLIYYSQIVNDFQKGDIAEGYSVSREKKESFPLTVTSAQKNPTAFYLCASSPGQGYQETQYFGPGTRLLVL.

The CDR3 protein is CASSPPNAGAYEQYF. CDR3 nucleotide sequence: TGTGCCAGCTCACCACCTAACGCGGGAGCCTACGAGCAGTACTTC. The rearrangement uses TRBV18 and TRBJ2-7, with 7 positions matching TRBD2. Germline CDR1 reads KGHSH; CDR2 reads LQKENI. The CDR3 length is 15 residues. Trimming cost V 0 bases and J 2 bases; bases outside gene matches: 4.

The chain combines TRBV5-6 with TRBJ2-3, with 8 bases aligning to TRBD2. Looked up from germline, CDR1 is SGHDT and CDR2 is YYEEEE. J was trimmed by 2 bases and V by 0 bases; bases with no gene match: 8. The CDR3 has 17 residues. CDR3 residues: CASSLAGTSGVTDTQYF. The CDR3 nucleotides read TGTGCCAGCAGCTTGGCCGGGACTAGTGGTGTCACAGATACGCAGTATTTT.

The DNA of the CDR3 is TGTGCCAGCAGTGAGGGGATACCCCGCTTCCTTGCTTTCTTT. Amino acids: CASSEGIPRFLAFF. V and J are TRBV6-1 and TRBJ1-1, with D unresolved. Trimming stripped 3 bases from V and 11 bases from J, with 19 bases between. Per the germline V gene, CDR1 is MNHNS and CDR2 is SASEGT. CDR3 length: 14 amino acids.